This T cell receptor beta chain stems from a study of blood T cell repertoires in COVID-19. As for the study in general: Italy, Spain and the United States were the sources of the convalescent and acute COVID-19 samples. From T cells, B-cell-depleted T cells, or PBMCs came the material, which was cDNA or gDNA.

Germline CDR1 reads MDHEN; CDR2 reads SYDVKM. The V end lost 6 bases, the J end lost 8 bases, and 11 bases lay between the germline ends. The CDR3 covers 11 residues. In the original workflow: Amplified reference gene primers provided the basis for estimating nucleated cell counts. TCRdb's table, derived via immunoSEQ multiplex PCR, lists solely in-frame clones and lacks some. V, J and clone size are those of that table, while D and trimming were read from the DNA. The data hold about 97,000 clones, with 87% observed a single time. The source is a woman under 40 with acute or convalescent COVID-19. Material for sequencing was peripheral blood. This chain joins TRBV28 and TRBJ2-7; D not certain. CDR3 nucleotides: TGTGCCAGCAGCGAGTCCCTAAAGCAGTACTTC. It specifies CASSESLKQYF.